The source of this TCR beta chain is a study of blood T cell repertoires in COVID-19. Study background: The United States, Italy and Spain were the sources of the acute and convalescent COVID-19 samples. PBMCs, B-cell-depleted T cells, or T cells were the source of the cDNA or gDNA that made up the material.

The CDR3 is 15 amino acids. Germline lookup yields CDR1 MNHEY and CDR2 SVGAGI. The V end was cut by 6 bases, the J end by 4 bases, with 17 bases between. Methods used by the authors: Reference gene primer amplification yielded estimated nucleated cell counts. Method: immunoSEQ multiplex PCR; TCRdb's copy keeps in-frame clones and lacks some. That table furnishes V, J and clone size, whereas the DNA furnished D and trimming. Seen here are 200,000 to 300,000 clones, about 91% observed once, and the top ten hold roughly 2.3%. This clone was seen once. Recruitment covered about two dozen US areas and drew participants whose ages spanned roughly 18 to 89 years.

Sequences were obtained from PBMCs or T cells enriched from blood (not recorded which). The sequence came from a woman aged 40 to 55 with acute COVID-19. This chain connects TRBV6-5 to TRBJ2-3; weak D call: TRBD2 (6 bases). The CDR3 protein is CASSSGLIGADTQYF. In nucleotides, the CDR3 is TGTGCCAGCAGCTCGGGACTCATCGGCGCAGATACGCAGTATTTT.